This T cell receptor beta chain was identified in a study of identical twins. General study findings and limits: In drawing conclusions, the study used cross-sectional statistical analysis and did not follow the same donors. Less excess twin sharing appeared in beta out-of-frame sequences. Memory repertoires showed no such pattern, whereas abundant cord blood beta clonotypes carried fewer insertions. The study found excess low generation probability among twin-shared out-of-frame alpha sequences.

Note on this clonotype: Its antigen remains unidentified.

This CDR3 comprises 15 residues. V was clipped by 6 bases and J by 1 base, with 14 bases between them. Germline V gene lookup returns CDR1 MNHNS and CDR2 SASEGT. From the 5' RACE reads, TCRdb called clonotypes with MiXCR, one entry per CDR3 protein. The sample yields 460,000 or so distinct CDR3 sequences, approximately 15% seen once. These data were also reused for a study on yellow fever vaccine responses in identical twins.

The sequence was obtained from a woman aged 18 to 35 in good health. Sequenced material: CD4+ T cells sorted from blood. V usage is TRBV6-1 and J usage is TRBJ2-3; no definite D call. The CDR3 loop is CASSTRAFGTDTQYF. CDR3 nucleotides: TGTGCCAGCAGCACCCGGGCTTTTGGCACAGATACGCAGTATTTT.